The subject of this entry is one T cell receptor (delta chain). Its antigen is unidentified. The data originate from a study of Vδ1+ human thymocytes. Whole-study results and caveats: Donors shared many TRG clonotypes but few TRD clonotypes. In the thymus, TRG and TRD repertoires looked highly polyclonal with Gaussian CDR3 lengths. The authors advised highly purified populations and single-cell validation.

RNA was extracted from the cells and then reverse transcribed. The CDR3 regions were amplified by multiplex PCR from V-gene primers to a constant-region primer. TCRdb re-processed the multiplex PCR reads via CATT. The sample carries about 55,000 delta-chain clones, more than 15% recorded once. CDR3 size: 16 residues. Germline-derived CDR1 and CDR2 are TSWWSYY and QGS. J was trimmed by 3 bases and V by 5 bases; bases with no gene match: 7. The TCR sequence derives from a boy under three years old who had congenital heart surgery. Sequenced: Vdelta1+ gamma-delta thymocytes from the thymus. Regarding subset: FACS-sorted CD3+ TCRalphabeta- TCRVdelta1+ TCRVdelta2- thymocytes. The rearrangement links TRDV1 to TRDJ2, with 9 bases that match TRDD3. The CDR3 loop is CALGNRTGGVTAQLFF. CDR3 DNA: TGTGCTCTTGGGAACAGGACTGGGGGAGTGACAGCACAACTCTTCTTT.